These 3 T cell receptor beta chains originate from one sample sequenced in a study of T cells after yellow fever vaccination. MiXCR, run by TCRdb on the 5' RACE reads, gives a single entry per CDR3 protein. The sample holds almost 600,000 distinct CDR3 sequences, roughly 12% seen once. This sample comprised PBMCs, obtained on the day of the yellow fever booster vaccination. The receptors originated from a man aged 25 to 45 who received the YFV17D yellow fever vaccine.

This clonotype has only a few counts. V and J are TRBV7-9 and TRBJ1-4, with D unresolved. The length of the CDR3 is 15 residues. Trimming removed 1 base at V and 0 bases at J, with 6 bases between. From germline, CDR1 is SEHNR and CDR2 FQNEAQ (reference sequence). The CDR3 here is CASSLGVATNEKLFF. The CDR3 DNA reads as TGTGCCAGCAGCTTAGGGGTAGCAACTAATGAAAAACTGTTTTTT. Combining the CDR3 with reference TRBV7-9 and TRBJ1-4 gives the whole variable domain DTGVSQNPRHKITKRGQNVTFRCDPISEHNRLYWYRQTLGQGPEFLTYFQNEAQLEKSRLLSDRFSAERPKGSFSTLEIQRTEQGDSAMYLCASSLGVATNEKLFFGSGTQLSVL.

A word on this clonotype: At one end the junction does not follow the germline gene, possibly because of a read error. The DNA of the CDR3 is TGTGCCAGCAGCCCGGACCAGGGCGAGAAGTACTTC. Amino acids: CASSPDQGEKYF. This chain links TRBV12-3 or TRBV12-4 with TRBJ2-7; maybe TRBD1 (5 bases). There are 12 residues in the CDR3.

The table lists this clonotype with a few counts. This chain joins TRBV5-4 and TRBJ1-1; TRBD1 agrees at 7 bases. Germline V gene lookup returns CDR1 SGHNT and CDR2 YYREEE (reference sequence). The V and J ends lost 4 bases and 1 base, in that order; junction bases with no gene match: 13. This CDR3 spans 17 amino acids. The CDR3 region is CASSPRGGAYRNTEAFF. The CDR3 DNA reads as TGTGCCAGCAGCCCCAGGGGGGGCGCGTATAGGAACACTGAAGCTTTCTTT. Based on the CDR3 plus reference TRBV5-4 and TRBJ1-1, the full variable domain is ETGVTQSPTHLIKTRGQQVTLRCSSQSGHNTVSWYQQALGQGPQFIFQYYREEENGRGNFPPRFSGLQFPNYSSELNVNALELDDSALYLCASSPRGGAYRNTEAFFGQGTRLTVV.